This T cell receptor beta chain was retrieved from a study of cytotoxic CD8 clonotypes in ibrutinib-treated CLL. Turning to the study itself: For this cohort, patients were about a dozen relapsed/refractory and about 14 treatment-naive, while fewer than 18 were IGHV unmutated. Samples showed on average around 230,000 productive templates and tens of thousands of productive rearrangements. General study results and limits: Sustained-remission and progressing patients had unequal sampling times.

The V end was cut by 6 bases, the J end by 4 bases, with 12 bases between. Looked up from germline, CDR1 is MNHEY and CDR2 is SVGAGI. CDR3 length: 13 residues. Using immunoSEQ multiplex PCR, the repertoire was profiled, and TCRdb retains in-frame clones only, with some absent. The sample has fewer than 200,000 clones; about four fifths are singletons. Genomic DNA (about 2 micrograms) was obtained from cryopreserved PBMCs for construction of TCR beta libraries. Notes on this clone: Its target is not known.

The rearrangement links TRBV6-5 to TRBJ1-1; no reliable D call. The material was PBMCs, obtained after 24 months of ibrutinib treatment. This receptor was obtained from a human donor with chronic lymphocytic leukemia. The CDR3 loop reads CASSRRERTEAFF. CDR3 nucleotides: TGTGCCAGCAGCCGGCGGGAACGCACTGAAGCTTTCTTT.